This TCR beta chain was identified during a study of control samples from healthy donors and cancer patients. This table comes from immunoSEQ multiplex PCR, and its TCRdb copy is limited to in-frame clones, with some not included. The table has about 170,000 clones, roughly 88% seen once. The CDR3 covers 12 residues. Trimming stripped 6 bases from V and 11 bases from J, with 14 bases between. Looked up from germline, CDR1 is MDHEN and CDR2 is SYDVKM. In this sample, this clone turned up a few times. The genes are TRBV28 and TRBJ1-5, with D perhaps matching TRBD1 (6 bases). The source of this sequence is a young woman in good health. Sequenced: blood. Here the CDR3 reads CASSAGETSQHF. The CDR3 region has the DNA TGTGCCAGCAGCGCAGGGGAAACGTCCCAGCATTTT. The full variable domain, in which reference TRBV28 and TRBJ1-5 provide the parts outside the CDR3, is DVKVTQSSRYLVKRTGEKVFLECVQDMDHENMFWYRQDPGLGLRLIYFSYDVKMKEKGDIPEGYSVSREKKERFSLILESASTNQTSMYLCASSAGETSQHFGDGTRLSIL.